The 22 T cell receptor beta chains listed next were all sequenced from one sample in a study of blood T cell repertoires in COVID-19. Sequenced by immunoSEQ multiplex PCR; TCRdb stores in-frame clones only, minus some. The sample lists 100,000 or so clones; about 86% were seen once. Material: peripheral blood. These receptor sequences come from a human donor in a cohort sampled during active COVID-19.

The CDR3 region has the DNA TGTGCCAGCAGTTACAAGCTGAGCTACCAAGAGACCCAGTACTTC. This translates into CASSYKLSYQETQYF. The chain employs TRBV6-5 and TRBJ2-5, with no clear D. CDR3 length: 15 residues. Per the germline V gene, CDR1 is MNHEY and CDR2 is SVGAGI. V was shortened by 2 bases and J by 0 bases, with 10 bases between the two germline ends.

V and J are TRBV10-3 and TRBJ2-5, with 8 bases matching TRBD2. This CDR3 comprises 13 residues. Trimming cost V 7 bases and J 3 bases; bases outside gene matches: 4. The germline CDR1 and CDR2 sequences are ENHRY and SYGVKD. CDR3 region: CAIKPGGEETQYF. The CDR3, as DNA: TGTGCCATCAAACCCGGGGGGGAAGAGACCCAGTACTTC.

The gene calls are TRBV11-3 and TRBJ2-3; 10 nucleotides match TRBD2. Germline trimming cut 4 bases from V and 11 bases from J; bases unmatched to any gene: 6. This CDR3 comprises 13 residues. CDR1 SGHNT and CDR2 YENEEA come from the germline V gene. The CDR3 DNA reads TGTGCCAGCAGCTCCGCAGCTAGCGGGAGGCAGTATTTT. Translating gives CASSSAASGRQYF. Combining the CDR3 with reference TRBV11-3 and TRBJ2-3 gives the whole variable domain EAGVVQSPRYKIIEKKQPVAFWCNPISGHNTLYWYLQNLGQGPELLIRYENEEAVDDSQLPKDRFSAERLKGVDSTLKIQPAELGDSAVYLCASSSAASGRQYFGPGTRLTVL.

The chain combines TRBV7-2 with TRBJ2-1; D gene uncertain. The CDR3 contains 13 residues. Trimming took off 5 bases at V and 2 bases at J, with 7 bases between the two ends. Germline V gives CDR1 SGHTA, CDR2 FQGNSA. CDR3 protein: CASSPEPYNEQFF. As DNA, the CDR3 is TGTGCCAGCAGCCCGGAGCCCTACAATGAGCAGTTCTTC.

The chain links TRBV19 to TRBJ2-3; 9 bases fit TRBD1. This CDR3 spans 13 amino acids. Germline lookup yields CDR1 LNHDA and CDR2 SQIVND (reference sequence). The J segment lost 5 bases and the V segment lost 7 bases, leaving 4 bases of the junction unmatched. As DNA, the CDR3 is TGTGCCAGTAACAGGGGGCTTGGAGATACGCAGTATTTT. Residues: CASNRGLGDTQYF.

About this clone: The junction does not match germline at one end; this may be a read error. The chain links TRBV2 to TRBJ1-1; D is possibly TRBD1 (5 bases). There are 14 residues in the CDR3. CDR1 and CDR2 (germline): SNHLY, FYNNEI. The CDR3 nucleotides read TGTGCCAGCACTGAAGCCAGCCCAGGGACTGAAGCTTTCTTT. Translated, it gives CASTEASPGTEAFF.

This chain uses TRBV28 with TRBJ1-3; the match to TRBD1 covers 7 bases. The CDR3 spans 14 residues. Germline lookup yields CDR1 MDHEN and CDR2 SYDVKM. V dropped 6 bases and J dropped 7; count of bases not matched to a gene: 9. The CDR3 DNA sequence: TGTGCCAGCAGCACCCTGGGACAGTTGAACACCATATATTTT. Translated: CASSTLGQLNTIYF.

DNA of the CDR3: TGCGCCAGCGGAGCCGGGACAGCGAGGCAAGAGACCCAGTACTTC. Encoded protein: CASGAGTARQETQYF. This chain links TRBV5-1 with TRBJ2-5, with TRBD1 matching 7 bases. Trimming removed 7 bases from V and 2 bases from J; junction bases left unmatched: 11. The CDR3 is made up of 15 amino acids. Germline CDR1 is SGHRS and CDR2 is YFSETQ.

The rearrangement links TRBV18 to TRBJ2-5, with a tentative D call TRBD1 (6 bases). The germline V and J ends were trimmed by 8 bases and 3 bases, with 16 bases remaining between them. The CDR3 consists of 14 residues. The germline V gene encodes CDR1 KGHSH and CDR2 LQKENI. The CDR3 region has the DNA TGTGCCAGCGCACTGGTGGACAGCGAAGAGACCCAGTACTTC. The encoded protein is CASALVDSEETQYF.

The J gene is TRBJ1-1, the V gene TRBV20-1, with D uncertain. Germline V lookup: CDR1 DFQATT, CDR2 SNEGSKA (reference sequence). This CDR3 has 10 amino acids. V was clipped by 3 bases and J by 6 bases, with 5 bases between them. CDR3 sequence: CSARRSEAFF. In DNA, the CDR3 is TGCAGTGCTAGGCGCTCTGAAGCTTTCTTT.

The genes are TRBV7-9 and TRBJ1-2; TRBD1 aligns across 11 bases. In germline, CDR1 is SEHNR, CDR2 FQNEAQ (reference sequence). V lost 4 bases and J lost 7; bases outside the gene matches: 14. The length of the CDR3 is 17 residues. Written as DNA, the CDR3 is TGTGCCAGCAGCTCAACCACTCGGGACAGGGGGGGTGTTGGCTACACCTTC. Its translation is CASSSTTRDRGGVGYTF. The full variable domain, with the rest looked up from reference TRBV7-9 and TRBJ1-2, is DTGVSQNPRHKITKRGQNVTFRCDPISEHNRLYWYRQTLGQGPEFLTYFQNEAQLEKSRLLSDRFSAERPKGSFSTLEIQRTEQGDSAMYLCASSSTTRDRGGVGYTFGSGTRLTVV.

This chain joins TRBV11-2 and TRBJ2-5, with 7 bases aligning to TRBD1. Per germline, CDR1 SGHAT and CDR2 FQNNGV. J gave up 2 bases and V 2 bases, and 5 bases lay outside the gene matches. The CDR3 runs to 15 residues. This CDR3 is CASSLTGVVQETQYF. The CDR3 coding sequence is TGTGCCAGCAGCTTAACAGGGGTAGTACAAGAGACCCAGTACTTC. Looking up the rest from reference TRBV11-2 and TRBJ2-5 gives the full variable domain: EAGVAQSPRYKIIEKRQSVAFWCNPISGHATLYWYQQILGQGPKLLIQFQNNGVVDDSQLPKDRFSAERLKGVDSTLKIQPAKLEDSAVYLCASSLTGVVQETQYFGPGTRLLVL.

The CDR3 DNA follows: TGTGCCAGCAGCTCGAGACTAGTCTACAATGAGCAGTTCTTC. Its translation: CASSSRLVYNEQFF. The genes are TRBV7-3 and TRBJ2-1, with a weak D call TRBD2 (6 bases). Trimming removed 4 bases from V and 3 bases from J, with 10 bases in between. Germline CDR1 and CDR2: SGHTA and FQGTGA. This CDR3 is 14 amino acids long.

This clone was observed many times. V is TRBV7-9 and J is TRBJ1-3; possible D gene TRBD1, 6 bases. V lost 5 bases and J lost 4, with 15 bases in between. CDR3 size: 15 residues. The germline V gene encodes CDR1 SEHNR and CDR2 FQNEAQ (reference sequence). The CDR3 reads CASSQTVGAGNTIYF. The CDR3 nucleotides read TGTGCCAGCAGCCAAACGGTGGGGGCCGGAAACACCATATATTTT. Full variable domain (remainder filled in from reference TRBV7-9 and TRBJ1-3): DTGVSQNPRHKITKRGQNVTFRCDPISEHNRLYWYRQTLGQGPEFLTYFQNEAQLEKSRLLSDRFSAERPKGSFSTLEIQRTEQGDSAMYLCASSQTVGAGNTIYFGEGSWLTVV.

This clone was found once. The V and J genes are TRBV6-6 and TRBJ1-5; tentative D call: TRBD1 (6 bases). This CDR3 is built from 14 residues. Germline V gives CDR1 MNHNY, CDR2 SVGAGI (reference sequence). V was shortened by 5 bases and J by 4 bases, with 12 bases between the two germline ends. CDR3 loop: CASSTGKPNQPQHF. The CDR3 DNA reads as TGTGCCAGCAGTACAGGGAAACCTAATCAGCCCCAGCATTTT.

This rearrangement joins TRBV27 to TRBJ1-1; 9 nucleotides line up with TRBD1. V was clipped by 6 bases and J by 8 bases; unmatched bases: 10. The CDR3 covers 14 residues. The germline CDR1 and CDR2 sequences are MNHEY and SMNVEV (reference sequence). The CDR3 coding sequence is TGTGCCAGCAGATGGACAGGGGTAACCGGCGAAGCTTTCTTT. Translating gives CASRWTGVTGEAFF.

The chain carries TRBV6-5 and TRBJ1-5; 7 bases map to TRBD1. V trimming: 6 bases; J trimming: 4 bases; junction bases outside the gene matches: 3. This CDR3 is built from 13 residues. Per germline, CDR1 MNHEY and CDR2 SVGAGI. DNA of the CDR3: TGTGCCAGCAGGGGGGGACAGAATCAGCCCCAGCATTTT. It yields the protein CASRGGQNQPQHF.

This rearrangement joins TRBV19 to TRBJ2-1, with 10 positions matching TRBD2. Germline assignment: CDR1 LNHDA and CDR2 SQIVND (reference sequence). This CDR3 region has 16 residues. The J segment lost 4 bases and the V segment lost 7 bases, leaving 10 bases of the junction unmatched. CDR3 amino acids: CASTLRGTSEYNEQFF. As DNA, the CDR3 is TGTGCCAGTACCCTCCGCGGGACTAGCGAGTACAATGAGCAGTTCTTC.

The chain recombines TRBV5-6 with TRBJ2-5; D is possibly TRBD1 (6 bases). Trimming left V 4 bases short and J 2 bases short, with 15 bases between. Germline V gene lookup returns CDR1 SGHDT and CDR2 YYEEEE. The CDR3 sequence is 15 residues long. The CDR3 reads CASSTLGTGQETQYF. Here the CDR3 DNA reads TGTGCCAGCAGCACCCTAGGTACAGGGCAAGAGACCCAGTACTTC.

This clone has just a few counts. V is TRBV11-2 and J is TRBJ2-7; 11 nucleotides line up with TRBD1. The CDR3 has 15 amino acids. The V segment lost 5 bases and the J segment 3 bases; nucleotides outside the gene matches: 6. Germline values: CDR1 SGHAT, CDR2 FQNNGV. Written as DNA, the CDR3 is TGTGCCAGCAGCCGGGCCGGGACAGGGGGCTACGAGCAGTACTTC. Protein sequence: CASSRAGTGGYEQYF.

This clone was detected only a few times. This chain joins TRBV27 and TRBJ2-1; D gene unclear. This CDR3 is built from 14 residues. In germline, CDR1 is MNHEY, CDR2 SMNVEV (reference sequence). The ends were cut back, 8 bases at V and 0 bases at J, with 11 bases in the middle. CDR3 region: CASGLVHSYNEQFF. The CDR3 DNA sequence: TGTGCCAGCGGGCTGGTACACTCCTACAATGAGCAGTTCTTC.

The rearrangement links TRBV19 to TRBJ2-3; 10 nucleotides agree with TRBD2. Germline CDR1 LNHDA, CDR2 SQIVND (reference sequence). The J segment lost 4 bases and the V segment lost 6 bases, leaving 10 bases of the junction unmatched. The CDR3 loop spans 16 amino acids. The CDR3 DNA is TGTGCCAGTAGCCCCCCTAGCGGGAGTCTCCCAGATACGCAGTATTTT. Encoded protein: CASSPPSGSLPDTQYF.